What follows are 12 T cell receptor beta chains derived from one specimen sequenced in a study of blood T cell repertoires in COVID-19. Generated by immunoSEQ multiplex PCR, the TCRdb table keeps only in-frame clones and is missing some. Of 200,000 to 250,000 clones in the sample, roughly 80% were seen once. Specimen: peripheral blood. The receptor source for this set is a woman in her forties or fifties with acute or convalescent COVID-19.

CDR3 protein: CASTKQGYTEAFF. CDR3 nucleotide sequence: TGTGCCAGCACCAAACAGGGTTATACTGAAGCTTTCTTT. The chain joins TRBV25-1 to TRBJ1-1; D is perhaps TRBD1 (6 bases). Trimming took 7 bases from V and 5 from J, leaving 14 bases between them. Germline V gene data show CDR1 as MGHDK and CDR2 as SYGVNS. This CDR3 comprises 13 residues. The entire variable domain, with the rest obtained from reference TRBV25-1 and TRBJ1-1, is as follows: EADIYQTPRYLVIGTGKKITLECSQTMGHDKMYWYQQDPGMELHLIHYSYGVNSTEKGDLSSESTVSRIRTEHFPLTLESARPSHTSQYLCASTKQGYTEAFFGQGTRLTVV.

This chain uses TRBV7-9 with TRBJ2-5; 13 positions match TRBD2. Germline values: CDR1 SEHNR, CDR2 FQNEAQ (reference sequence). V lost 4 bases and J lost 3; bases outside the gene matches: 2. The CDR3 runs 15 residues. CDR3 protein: CASSSGLAGEETQYF. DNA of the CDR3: TGTGCCAGCAGCTCCGGACTAGCGGGAGAAGAGACCCAGTACTTC.

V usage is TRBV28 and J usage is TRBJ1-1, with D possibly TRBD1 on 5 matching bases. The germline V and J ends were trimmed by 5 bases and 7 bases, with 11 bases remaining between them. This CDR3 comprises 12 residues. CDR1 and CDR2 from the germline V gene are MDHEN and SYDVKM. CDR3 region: CASSQRQREAFF. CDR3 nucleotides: TGTGCCAGCAGTCAAAGACAGCGTGAAGCTTTCTTT.

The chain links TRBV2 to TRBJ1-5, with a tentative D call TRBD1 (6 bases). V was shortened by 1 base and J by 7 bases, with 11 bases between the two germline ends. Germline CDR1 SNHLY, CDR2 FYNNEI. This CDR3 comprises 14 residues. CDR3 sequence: CASSEVGARQPQHF. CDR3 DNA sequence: TGTGCCAGCAGTGAAGTGGGGGCAAGACAGCCCCAGCATTTT.

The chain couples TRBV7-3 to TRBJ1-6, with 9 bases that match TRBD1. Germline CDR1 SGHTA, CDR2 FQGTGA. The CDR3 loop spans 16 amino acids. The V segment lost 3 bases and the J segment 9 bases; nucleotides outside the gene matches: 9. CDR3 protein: CASSFSGTGSFSPLHF. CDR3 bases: TGTGCCAGCAGCTTTTCCGGGACAGGGTCGTTTTCACCCCTCCACTTT.

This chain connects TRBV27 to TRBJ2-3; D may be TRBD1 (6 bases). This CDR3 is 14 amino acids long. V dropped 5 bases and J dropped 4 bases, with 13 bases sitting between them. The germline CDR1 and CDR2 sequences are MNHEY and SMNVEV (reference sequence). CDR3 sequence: CASSPQRGSDTQYF. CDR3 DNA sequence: TGTGCCAGCAGTCCCCAGAGGGGGTCAGATACGCAGTATTTT.

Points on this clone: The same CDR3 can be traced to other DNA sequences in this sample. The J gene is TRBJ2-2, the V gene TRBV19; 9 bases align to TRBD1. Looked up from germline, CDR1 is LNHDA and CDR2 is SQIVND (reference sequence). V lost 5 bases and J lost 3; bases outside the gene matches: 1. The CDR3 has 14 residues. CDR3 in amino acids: CASSRDRDTGELFF. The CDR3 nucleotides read TGTGCCAGTAGTCGGGACAGGGACACCGGGGAGCTGTTTTTT.

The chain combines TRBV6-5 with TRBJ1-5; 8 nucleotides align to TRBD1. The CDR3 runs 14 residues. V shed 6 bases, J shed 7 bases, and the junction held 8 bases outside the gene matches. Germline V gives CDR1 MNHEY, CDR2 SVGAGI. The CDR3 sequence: CASRLTGVDQPQHF. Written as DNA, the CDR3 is TGTGCCAGCAGATTGACAGGGGTGGACCAGCCCCAGCATTTT.

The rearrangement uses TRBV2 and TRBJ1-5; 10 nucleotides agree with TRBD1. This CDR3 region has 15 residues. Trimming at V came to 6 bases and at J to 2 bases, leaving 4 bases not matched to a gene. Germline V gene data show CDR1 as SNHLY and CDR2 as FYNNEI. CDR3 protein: CASREGQGRNQPQHF. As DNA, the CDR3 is TGTGCCAGCAGGGAGGGACAGGGGCGCAATCAGCCCCAGCATTTT.

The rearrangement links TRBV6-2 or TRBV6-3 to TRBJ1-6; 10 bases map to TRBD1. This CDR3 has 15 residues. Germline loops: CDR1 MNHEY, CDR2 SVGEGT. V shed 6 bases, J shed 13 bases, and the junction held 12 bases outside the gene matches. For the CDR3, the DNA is TGTGCCAGCAGCTTCAAAGGGACAGGGGCTACGCCCCTCCACTTT. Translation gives CASSFKGTGATPLHF.

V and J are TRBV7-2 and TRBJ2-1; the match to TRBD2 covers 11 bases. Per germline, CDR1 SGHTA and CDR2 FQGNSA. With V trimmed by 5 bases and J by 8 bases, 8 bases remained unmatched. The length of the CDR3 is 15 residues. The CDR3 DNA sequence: TGTGCCAGCAGCCCGACTAGCGGGAAGGGCTATGAGCAGTTCTTC. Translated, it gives CASSPTSGKGYEQFF.

The CDR3 sequence: CASSLDGDHTDTQYF. CDR3 in DNA: TGTGCCAGCAGCCTGGACGGGGATCACACAGATACGCAGTATTTT. This chain joins TRBV9 and TRBJ2-3; weak D call: TRBD2 (5 bases). Trimming stripped 4 bases from V and 2 bases from J, with 14 bases between. CDR3 size: 15 residues. CDR1 and CDR2 from the germline V gene are SGDLS and YYNGEE.